The next 7 T cell receptor beta chains were all read from a single sample in a study of blood T cell repertoires in COVID-19. The assay was immunoSEQ multiplex PCR, and TCRdb's table has in-frame clones only and misses some. The sample records around 260,000 clones, 84% being singletons. Sequenced material: peripheral blood. The receptors were sampled from a person aged 65-85 years with COVID-19, enrolled during active disease.

A remark on this clone: The sample holds other DNA sequences that translate to the same CDR3. The V call is TRBV7-3, the J call TRBJ2-3; a weak D match, TRBD2 (6 bases). The germline V and J ends were trimmed by 5 bases and 3 bases, with 12 bases remaining between them. Germline CDR1 SGHTA, CDR2 FQGTGA. The CDR3 is made up of 14 amino acids. The CDR3 bases are TGTGCCAGCAGCCTTAGTGGACTAACAGATACGCAGTATTTT. It codes for CASSLSGLTDTQYF.

The chain recombines TRBV19 with TRBJ2-7; D perhaps matches TRBD1 (5 bases). The CDR3 consists of 15 residues. V lost 5 bases, J lost 3 bases, and 17 bases lay in between. From germline, CDR1 is LNHDA and CDR2 SQIVND (reference sequence). The CDR3 DNA reads TGTGCCAGTAGTTCCCCCGGAGACAGTTACTACGAGCAGTACTTC. It encodes CASSSPGDSYYEQYF.

The rearrangement links TRBV10-3 to TRBJ1-4, with 7 bases matching TRBD1. The CDR3 loop spans 14 amino acids. The trim removed 10 bases at V and 8 bases at J, leaving 13 bases unmatched. Germline CDR1 reads ENHRY; CDR2 reads SYGVKD. CDR3 DNA: TGTGCCACCCGGGGAACAGGGGAAAACGAAAAACTGTTTTTT. Its translation: CATRGTGENEKLFF.

The V call is TRBV2, the J call TRBJ1-1; D might be TRBD1 (5 bases). The CDR3 loop spans 10 amino acids. Trimming took off 9 bases at V and 7 bases at J, with 9 bases between the two ends. CDR1 and CDR2 from the germline V gene are SNHLY and FYNNEI. CDR3 sequence: CASIQGEAFF. The CDR3 coding sequence is TGTGCCAGTATTCAGGGTGAAGCTTTCTTT.

Comment on this clone: The same CDR3 is also encoded by other DNA sequences in this sample. The chain has TRBV14 and TRBJ2-3; 9 nucleotides agree with TRBD2. Germline CDR1 reads SGHDN; CDR2 reads FVKESK. This CDR3 is 17 amino acids long. Trimming took 1 base from V and 0 from J; bases not matched to a gene: 5. CDR3 coding DNA: TGTGCCAGCAGCCAAGGCTTGCTAGCGGGAAGCACAGATACGCAGTATTTT. This sequence encodes CASSQGLLAGSTDTQYF.

The sample holds one count of this clone. This sequence joins TRBV7-5 and TRBJ1-5. TRBV7-5 is recorded as a pseudogene. The CDR3 consists of 16 residues. Here the CDR3 DNA reads TGTGTCAGAAGCTTAGACGCGGGAGTCACCAATCAGCCCCAGCATTTT. Translation gives CVRSLDAGVTNQPQHF.

V gene TRBV18 combines with J gene TRBJ2-3; TRBD2 agrees at 9 bases. The ends lost 3 bases at V and 3 bases at J; junction bases unmatched: 7. The germline V gene encodes CDR1 KGHSH and CDR2 LQKENI. This CDR3 has 16 amino acids. The CDR3 DNA reads as TGTGCCAGCTCACCGTCGCTGCGGGGGGGAACAGATACGCAGTATTTT. As protein: CASSPSLRGGTDTQYF.